One T cell receptor beta chain is described in this entry. Data came from immunoSEQ multiplex PCR; TCRdb stores just in-frame clones and leaves some out. The data contain some 19,000 clones, about 80% of them seen just once; the ten biggest clones take up over 9.5%. This record belongs to a study of somatic mutations in cytotoxic T cells in rheumatoid arthritis. CDR1 is SGHDT and CDR2 is YYEEEE in the germline V gene. This CDR3 is 18 amino acids long. The germline V and J ends were trimmed by 3 bases and 4 bases, with 25 bases remaining between them. Sequencing input: CD8+ T cells sorted from blood. This TCR was sampled from a man aged 18 to 35 with rheumatoid arthritis. The rearrangement links TRBV5-6 to TRBJ1-1; D not resolved. The DNA for the CDR3 is TGTGCCAGCAGCTCCCCGAGGGTCAGCCACACCACTGGCACTGAAGCTTTCTTT. Its translation: CASSSPRVSHTTGTEAFF. The variable domain in full, completed from reference TRBV5-6 and TRBJ1-1, reads DAGVTQSPTHLIKTRGQQVTLRCSPKSGHDTVSWYQQALGQGPQFIFQYYEEEERQRGNFPDRFSGHQFPNYSSELNVNALLLGDSALYLCASSSPRVSHTTGTEAFFGQGTRLTVV.